This TCR beta chain was documented in a study of blood T cell repertoires in COVID-19. Study context: Sites in the United States, Italy and Spain provided acute and convalescent COVID-19 samples.

Seattle patients were enrolled during active infection and followed longitudinally. This CDR3 has 11 residues. V dropped 8 bases and J dropped 4 bases, with 10 bases sitting between them. Germline CDR1 reads DFQATT; CDR2 reads SNEGSKA (reference sequence). Original methodology: Reference gene primer amplification yielded estimated nucleated cell counts. Sequencing used immunoSEQ multiplex PCR; TCRdb keeps in-frame clones, though not all of them. The D gene and trimming were derived from the DNA, and the V and J assignments and clone size from that table. Of some 270,000 clones detected, 70% to 90% appear once; the ten largest clones hold about 0.9%.

The sequenced material came from peripheral blood. The source of this sequence is a human donor with COVID-19, enrolled during active disease. The donor label of this sample is uncertain. This rearrangement joins TRBV20-1 to TRBJ2-3; D call uncertain. CDR3 DNA sequence: TGCAGTCCCAGAAATTCAGATACGCAGTATTTT. Residues: CSPRNSDTQYF.